A single sample gave rise to the 20 T cell receptor beta chains below, sequenced in a study of Graves' ophthalmopathy and Graves' hyperthyroidism. Beta-chain TCR CDR3 regions were amplified from RNA transcripts. The first-round RT-PCR employed HTBI primers together with the Qiagen OneStep RT-PCR kit. A multiplex PCR was then performed as the second round. From the multiplex PCR reads, TCRdb called clonotypes with MiXCR, one entry per CDR3 protein. The sample includes over 150,000 distinct CDR3 sequences, less than 45% of them seen just once. Input material: peripheral blood. These receptors came from a middle-aged woman with Graves' ophthalmopathy.

This chain connects TRBV29-1 to TRBJ1-1; 7 nucleotides agree with TRBD1. The CDR3 extends over 13 amino acids. From germline, CDR1 is SQVTM and CDR2 ANQGSEA. V dropped 5 bases and J dropped 5; count of bases not matched to a gene: 8. Written as DNA, the CDR3 is TGCAGCGTTACCACAGGGGATGGAACTGAAGCTTTCTTT. Protein sequence: CSVTTGDGTEAFF.

The chain recombines TRBV30 with TRBJ2-5; TRBD2 aligns across 8 bases. The germline V gene encodes CDR1 GTSNPN and CDR2 SVGIG (reference sequence). The ends lost 0 bases at V and 5 bases at J; junction bases unmatched: 8. The CDR3 extends over 15 amino acids. This CDR3 reads CAWSVGWSGGETQYF. CDR3 nucleotides: TGTGCCTGGAGTGTAGGTTGGTCGGGGGGGGAGACCCAGTACTTC.

The V gene is TRBV6-2 or TRBV6-3, the J gene TRBJ1-1; the D is unclear. Trimming took 2 bases from V and 1 from J, leaving 14 bases between them. The CDR3 totals 16 residues. Germline CDR1 reads MNHEY; CDR2 reads SVGEGT. CDR3 sequence: CASSYGTWKRNTEAFF. In DNA form, the CDR3 reads TGTGCCAGCAGTTACGGCACGTGGAAAAGGAACACTGAAGCTTTCTTT.

The chain has TRBV19 and TRBJ1-3; D might be TRBD1 (6 bases). There are 12 residues in the CDR3. Trimming removed 3 bases at V and 10 bases at J, with 10 bases between. Germline CDR1 reads LNHDA; CDR2 reads SQIVND (reference sequence). For the CDR3, the DNA is TGTGCCAGTAGTATCAACAGGGCGACCATATATTTT. Translating it yields CASSINRATIYF.

This clonotype was seen repeatedly, ten times or more. The CDR3 DNA reads TGTGCCAGCAGTCCCGCCCGGGCTGGGGGTTTGACTGAAGCTTTCTTT. Translating gives CASSPARAGGLTEAFF. The rearrangement uses TRBV28 and TRBJ1-1; possible D gene TRBD1, 5 bases. Germline-derived CDR1 and CDR2 are MDHEN and SYDVKM. This CDR3 contains 16 residues. Trimming left V 5 bases short and J 5 bases short, with 21 bases between.

This clonotype occurred many times. The chain joins TRBV10-2 to TRBJ1-2, with D perhaps TRBD1 (5 bases). This CDR3 region has 13 residues. V was trimmed by 6 bases and J by 3 bases, leaving 11 bases between them. The germline CDR1 and CDR2 sequences are WSHSY and SAAADI. The CDR3 region has the DNA TGCGCCAGCAGAGGGGCCTCCGACTATGGCTACACCTTC. This sequence encodes CASRGASDYGYTF.

This chain links TRBV6-1 with TRBJ2-7; TRBD1 matches 7 bases. V trimming: 6 bases; J trimming: 4 bases; junction bases outside the gene matches: 12. This CDR3 is built from 15 residues. Germline CDR1 MNHNS, CDR2 SASEGT. The CDR3 coding sequence is TGTGCCAGCAGGAGGGACAGTAGTCAAAGTTACGAGCAGTACTTC. This sequence encodes CASRRDSSQSYEQYF.

This clonotype was recorded many times. This chain uses TRBV9 with TRBJ2-7, with 11 bases aligning to TRBD2. Trimming removed 4 bases from V and 7 bases from J; junction bases left unmatched: 22. This CDR3 has 19 amino acids. Germline CDR1 reads SGDLS; CDR2 reads YYNGEE. The CDR3 loop is CASSTAATRVLAGGGEQYF. The CDR3 nucleotides read TGTGCCAGCAGCACAGCCGCCACGAGGGTCCTAGCGGGAGGTGGGGAGCAGTACTTC.

This clonotype was seen at least ten times. The chain's CDR3 is CAWSVVQETQYF. CDR3 bases: TGTGCCTGGAGTGTTGTCCAAGAGACCCAGTACTTC. This chain links TRBV30 with TRBJ2-5; no reliable D call. The CDR3 loop spans 12 amino acids. Per the germline V gene, CDR1 is GTSNPN and CDR2 is SVGIG (reference sequence). The germline V and J ends were trimmed by 0 bases and 1 base, with 3 bases remaining between them.

This clonotype showed up many times. The rearrangement joins TRBV11-1 to TRBJ1-2; unclear D gene. V gave up 5 bases and J gave up 4 bases, with 8 bases separating them. Germline CDR1 is SGHAT and CDR2 is FQDESV (reference sequence). The CDR3 has 12 amino acids. CDR3 coding DNA: TGTGCCAGCAGCCGAAACAGCTATGGCTACACCTTC. Protein sequence: CASSRNSYGYTF.

This clonotype has ten or more counts. The chain is built from TRBV27 and TRBJ1-6; D possibly corresponds to TRBD1 (6 bases). The CDR3 sequence is 15 residues long. V was pared by 0 bases and J by 10 bases, with 13 bases between. Germline CDR1 and CDR2: MNHEY and SMNVEV (reference sequence). The DNA of the CDR3 is TGTGCCAGCAGTTTATCGGTGGGGGCAGGGTCACCCCTCCACTTT. Translating it yields CASSLSVGAGSPLHF.

This clonotype has only a few counts. The rearrangement uses TRBV6-1 and TRBJ1-1, with D possibly matching TRBD1 (5 bases). This CDR3 has 14 residues. Between the trimmed V and J ends, which lost 4 bases and 2 bases, there was a span of 11 bases. Germline-derived CDR1 and CDR2 are MNHNS and SASEGT. The CDR3 region has the DNA TGTGCCAGCAGTGGGGACTTATTCAACACTGAAGCTTTCTTT. This codes for CASSGDLFNTEAFF.

Ten or more counts support this clonotype. The gene calls are TRBV12-3 or TRBV12-4 and TRBJ1-5, with 9 bases that match TRBD1. V shed 3 bases, J shed 1 base, and the junction held 4 bases outside the gene matches. The CDR3 contains 16 residues. The CDR3 region has the DNA TGTGCCAGCAGTTTGGGGACAGGGTTAAGCAATCAGCCCCAGCATTTT. This codes for CASSLGTGLSNQPQHF.

This clonotype has ten or more counts. One junction end disagrees with the germline gene, perhaps due to a read error. V and J are TRBV6-2 or TRBV6-3 and TRBJ2-5; D tentatively fits TRBD1 or TRBD2 (5 bases each). CDR3 length: 16 residues. CDR1 and CDR2 from the germline V gene are MNHEY and SVGEGT. The CDR3 loop is CASSTPRSGRQGTQYF. As DNA, the CDR3 is TGTGCCAGCAGCACTCCCCGGTCGGGACGACAAGGGACCCAGTACTTC.

The chain joins TRBV9 to TRBJ1-1; D perhaps matches TRBD1 (5 bases). This CDR3 spans 15 amino acids. V lost 0 bases, J lost 7 bases, and 16 bases lay in between. Germline lookup yields CDR1 SGDLS and CDR2 YYNGEE. CDR3 sequence reads: CASSVVSGGGGEAFF. CDR3 DNA: TGTGCCAGCAGCGTAGTATCAGGTGGGGGGGGTGAAGCTTTCTTT.

This chain uses TRBV12-5 with TRBJ1-5; D perhaps matches TRBD1 (5 bases). Germline V gene data show CDR1 as LGHNT and CDR2 as FRNRAP. Trimming cost V 3 bases and J 6 bases, with 9 bases left between them. The CDR3 runs to 13 residues. Written as DNA, the CDR3 is TGTGCTAGTGGTTTAGGGGAAGGTCAGCCCCAGCATTTT. This translates into CASGLGEGQPQHF. The whole variable domain, remainder taken from reference TRBV12-5 and TRBJ1-5, is DARVTQTPRHKVTEMGQEVTMRCQPILGHNTVFWYRQTMMQGLELLAYFRNRAPLDDSGMPKDRFSAEMPDATLATLKIQPSEPRDSAVYFCASGLGEGQPQHFGDGTRLSIL.

This clonotype came up many times. The genes are TRBV28 and TRBJ2-7, with 10 bases identical to TRBD2. V lost 1 base and J lost 3; bases outside the gene matches: 3. Germline values: CDR1 MDHEN, CDR2 SYDVKM. The CDR3 is 15 residues long. The CDR3 DNA reads as TGTGCCAGCAGTTTATTCGCTAGCGGGAGCTACGAGCAGTACTTC. Protein product: CASSLFASGSYEQYF.

This clonotype was found many times. V and J are TRBV28 and TRBJ1-2, with D unresolved. This CDR3 is 15 amino acids long. Trimming shortened V by 8 bases and J by 0 bases, and 16 bases separated the two germline ends. Looked up from germline, CDR1 is MDHEN and CDR2 is SYDVKM. CDR3 residues: CASVTPLGANYGYTF. The CDR3 DNA follows: TGTGCCAGCGTTACTCCTCTCGGGGCTAACTATGGCTACACCTTC.

The gene calls are TRBV6-1 and TRBJ1-1; 8 bases map to TRBD1. Per germline, CDR1 MNHNS and CDR2 SASEGT. CDR3 length equals 15 residues. The V gene end was trimmed by 6 bases and the J gene end by 7 bases; junction bases not matched to a gene: 13. Here the CDR3 reads CASSLLRDRPSEAFF. In nucleotides, the CDR3 is TGTGCCAGCAGCCTACTAAGGGACAGGCCGAGTGAAGCTTTCTTT.

V is TRBV6-5 and J is TRBJ2-7; a weak D match, TRBD1 (6 bases). V lost 0 bases to trimming and J lost 2 bases, with 8 bases between them. The CDR3 totals 14 residues. Germline loops: CDR1 MNHEY, CDR2 SVGAGI. CDR3 sequence: CASSYSWGPYEQYF. The CDR3 nucleotides are TGTGCCAGCAGTTACTCCTGGGGGCCCTACGAGCAGTACTTC.